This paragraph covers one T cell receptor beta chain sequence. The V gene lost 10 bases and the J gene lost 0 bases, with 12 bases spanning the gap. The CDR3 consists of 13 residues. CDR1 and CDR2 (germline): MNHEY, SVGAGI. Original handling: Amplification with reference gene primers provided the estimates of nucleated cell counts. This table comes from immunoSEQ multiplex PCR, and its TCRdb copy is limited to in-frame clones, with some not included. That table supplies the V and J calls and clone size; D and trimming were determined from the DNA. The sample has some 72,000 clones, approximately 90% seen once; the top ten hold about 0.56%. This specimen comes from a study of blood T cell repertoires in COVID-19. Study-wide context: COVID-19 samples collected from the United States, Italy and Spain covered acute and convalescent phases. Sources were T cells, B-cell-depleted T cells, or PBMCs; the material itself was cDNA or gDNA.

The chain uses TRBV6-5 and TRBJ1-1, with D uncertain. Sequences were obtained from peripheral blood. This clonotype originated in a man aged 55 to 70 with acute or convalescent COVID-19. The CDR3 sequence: CATSDKMNTEAFF. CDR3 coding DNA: TGTGCCACCTCCGACAAAATGAACACTGAAGCTTTCTTT.